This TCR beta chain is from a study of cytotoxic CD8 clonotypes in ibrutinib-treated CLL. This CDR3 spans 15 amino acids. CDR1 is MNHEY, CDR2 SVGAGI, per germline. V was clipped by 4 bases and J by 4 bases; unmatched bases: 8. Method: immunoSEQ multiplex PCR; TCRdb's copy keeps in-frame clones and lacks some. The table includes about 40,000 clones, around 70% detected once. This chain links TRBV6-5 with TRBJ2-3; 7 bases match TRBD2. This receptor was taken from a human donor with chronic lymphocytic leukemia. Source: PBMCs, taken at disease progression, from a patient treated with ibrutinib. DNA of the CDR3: TGTGCCAGCAGTTCCAGACATCGGGGGGCAGATACGCAGTATTTT. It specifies CASSSRHRGADTQYF.